These 21 T cell receptor beta chains originate from one sample sequenced in a study of cytomegalovirus exposure and HLA in healthy donors. Primers included in the PCR were 60 Vbeta and 13 Jbeta primers. TCRdb's table, derived via immunoSEQ multiplex PCR, lists solely in-frame clones and lacks some. The repertoire holds about 130,000 clones, less than 85% seen once, with approximately 2% in the top ten. The sequenced sample was PBMCs. The receptor set was obtained from a middle-aged woman in good health and CMV-seropositive.

This clone was detected only a few times. The genes are TRBV2 and TRBJ2-5; 7 nucleotides align to TRBD2. The germline V gene has CDR1 SNHLY and CDR2 FYNNEI. This CDR3 is 12 amino acids long. With V trimmed by 8 bases and J by 4 bases, 4 bases remained unmatched. CDR3 sequence reads: CASWGGRETQYF. In DNA, the CDR3 is TGTGCCAGCTGGGGAGGGAGAGAGACCCAGTACTTC.

The chain links TRBV30 to TRBJ2-7; D uncertain. Trimming removed 3 bases from V and 4 bases from J, with 7 bases in between. Per the germline V gene, CDR1 is GTSNPN and CDR2 is SVGIG (reference sequence). CDR3 length: 11 amino acids. DNA of the CDR3: TGTGCCTGGAGCAGAATATACGAGCAGTACTTC. Its translation: CAWSRIYEQYF.

As for this clone: Different DNA sequences within this sample yield the same CDR3. The chain combines TRBV7-9 with TRBJ1-5; TRBD1 matches 7 bases. Germline CDR1 reads SEHNR; CDR2 reads FQNEAQ (reference sequence). V lost 9 bases to trimming and J lost 6 bases; unmatched junction nucleotides: 11. This CDR3 is built from 14 residues. As DNA, the CDR3 is TGTGCCAGTAGCACTACAGGGGTGGGTCAGCCCCAGCATTTT. It specifies CASSTTGVGQPQHF. The full variable domain, rest sourced from reference TRBV7-9 and TRBJ1-5, is DTGVSQNPRHKITKRGQNVTFRCDPISEHNRLYWYRQTLGQGPEFLTYFQNEAQLEKSRLLSDRFSAERPKGSFSTLEIQRTEQGDSAMYLCASSTTGVGQPQHFGDGTRLSIL.

The chain links TRBV5-6 to TRBJ2-7, with TRBD1 as a possible D gene (6 bases). V dropped 0 bases and J dropped 12 bases, with 16 bases sitting between them. The length of the CDR3 is 13 residues. Germline lookup yields CDR1 SGHDT and CDR2 YYEEEE. The CDR3 coding sequence is TGTGCCAGCAGCTTGGCCTCACAGGGTCCCTCGTACTTC. The encoded protein is CASSLASQGPSYF.

The CDR3 here is CASSVRGGRDNSPLHF. As DNA, the CDR3 is TGTGCCAGCAGTGTTCGGGGGGGACGGGATAATTCACCCCTCCACTTT. The chain joins TRBV2 to TRBJ1-6; D may be TRBD1 (5 bases). V shed 4 bases and J shed 5 bases, with 15 bases lying between them. This CDR3 has 16 amino acids. The germline V gene encodes CDR1 SNHLY and CDR2 FYNNEI.

J is TRBJ1-1 and V is TRBV30, with TRBD1 matching over 7 bases. The CDR3 consists of 14 residues. The V segment lost 0 bases and the J segment 5 bases; nucleotides outside the gene matches: 6. Germline lookup yields CDR1 GTSNPN and CDR2 SVGIG (reference sequence). The CDR3, as DNA: TGTGCCTGGAGTGTGAGACTGACAGGGACTGAAGCTTTCTTT. It yields the protein CAWSVRLTGTEAFF. The whole variable domain, remainder taken from reference TRBV30 and TRBJ1-1, is SQTIHQWPATLVQPVGSPLSLECTVEGTSNPNLYWYRQAAGRGLQLLFYSVGIGQISSEVPQNLSASRPQDRQFILSSKKLLLSDSGFYLCAWSVRLTGTEAFFGQGTRLTVV.

The rearrangement links TRBV7-2 to TRBJ1-2; TRBD1 matches 10 bases. The CDR3 consists of 15 residues. With 5 bases clipped from V and 0 bases from J, the junction kept 3 bases outside the gene matches. From germline, CDR1 is SGHTA and CDR2 FQGNSA. The CDR3 here is CASSPGTGANYGYTF. The CDR3 region has the DNA TGTGCCAGCAGCCCAGGGACAGGGGCTAACTATGGCTACACCTTC.

Only one count was recorded for this clone. The V gene is TRBV19, the J gene TRBJ1-2, with no clear D. V gave up 7 bases and J gave up 5 bases, with 14 bases separating them. CDR1 and CDR2 from the germline V gene are LNHDA and SQIVND (reference sequence). The CDR3 contains 13 residues. CDR3 region: CASTPDRGYGYTF. CDR3 nucleotide sequence: TGTGCCAGTACCCCAGACCGAGGATATGGCTACACCTTC.

V gene TRBV4-1 combines with J gene TRBJ2-3; TRBD2 agrees at 8 bases. The junction had 9 bases not matched to a gene; V was cut back by 1 base and J by 3 bases. Germline lookup yields CDR1 MGHRA and CDR2 YSYEKL. CDR3 length: 17 amino acids. DNA of the CDR3: TGCGCCAGCAGCCAAGGTTTGGGCGGGAGGATAACAGATACGCAGTATTTT. Amino acids: CASSQGLGGRITDTQYF.

The chain recombines TRBV20-1 with TRBJ2-7; 8 positions match TRBD1. CDR3 length equals 11 residues. J was trimmed by 9 bases and V by 3 bases; bases with no gene match: 4. Germline CDR1 is DFQATT and CDR2 is SNEGSKA (reference sequence). DNA for the CDR3: TGCAGTGCTAGTGAAGACAGGGGGCAGTACTTC. This encodes CSASEDRGQYF.

The J gene is TRBJ1-1, the V gene TRBV7-6; possible D gene TRBD1, 5 bases. Germline CDR1 SGHVS, CDR2 FNYEAQ. Trimming cost V 3 bases and J 5 bases, with 13 bases left between them. The length of the CDR3 is 14 residues. The CDR3 is CASSLQGGRTEAFF. CDR3 bases: TGTGCCAGCAGCTTGCAGGGTGGACGTACTGAAGCTTTCTTT. The entire variable domain, with the rest obtained from reference TRBV7-6 and TRBJ1-1, is as follows: GAGVSQSPRYKVTKRGQDVALRCDPISGHVSLYWYRQALGQGPEFLTYFNYEAQQDKSGLPNDRFSAERPEGSISTLTIQRTEQRDSAMYRCASSLQGGRTEAFFGQGTRLTVV.

This chain links TRBV5-6 with TRBJ1-6; D is unresolved. Trimming cost V 0 bases and J 5 bases, with 18 bases left between them. Germline CDR1 reads SGHDT; CDR2 reads YYEEEE. This CDR3 is built from 18 residues. CDR3 in DNA: TGTGCCAGCAGCTTGGCCATTCTGGGAGTGGATCATAATTCACCCCTCCACTTT. Amino acid sequence: CASSLAILGVDHNSPLHF.

The chain is built from TRBV18 and TRBJ2-5; tentative D call: TRBD1 (6 bases). V lost 3 bases, J lost 5 bases, and 19 bases lay in between. The CDR3 loop spans 16 amino acids. Looked up from germline, CDR1 is KGHSH and CDR2 is LQKENI. CDR3 in DNA: TGTGCCAGCTCACCGCTCCCCGGGCAGGGGATGGAGACCCAGTACTTC. This gives the protein CASSPLPGQGMETQYF.

This clone showed up just once. The chain is built from TRBV19 and TRBJ2-7; D possibly corresponds to TRBD2 (5 bases). Trimming removed 5 bases at V and 2 bases at J, with 13 bases between. The CDR3 loop spans 14 amino acids. Germline lookup yields CDR1 LNHDA and CDR2 SQIVND (reference sequence). CDR3 nucleotides: TGTGCCAGTAGTCTGGGAGCGTTCGCCTACGAGCAGTACTTC. Its translation: CASSLGAFAYEQYF.

The chain recombines TRBV5-4 with TRBJ1-3; 8 bases are shared with TRBD1. The CDR3 is 14 amino acids. After removal of 1 base from V and 4 bases from J, the junction contained 1 base not matched to a gene. The germline V gene encodes CDR1 SGHNT and CDR2 YYREEE (reference sequence). Here the CDR3 DNA reads TGTGCCAGCAGCTTGCCAGGGGGCGGAAACACCATATATTTT. Translated: CASSLPGGGNTIYF.

This chain uses TRBV30 with TRBJ1-6; no firm D call. Germline V gene lookup returns CDR1 GTSNPN and CDR2 SVGIG (reference sequence). The length of the CDR3 is 13 residues. V dropped 4 bases and J dropped 4 bases, with 8 bases sitting between them. The CDR3 nucleotides are TGTGCCTGGACGGGATCTTATAATTCACCCCTCCACTTT. Protein product: CAWTGSYNSPLHF.

This clone appeared once. V gene TRBV18 combines with J gene TRBJ2-7; 9 bases map to TRBD1. The CDR3 is 17 amino acids. Germline CDR1 reads KGHSH; CDR2 reads LQKENI. Unmatched junction bases numbered 8, after V lost 2 bases and J lost 0 bases. The CDR3: CASSPFTPGQGSYEQYF. CDR3 bases: TGTGCCAGCTCACCATTTACTCCGGGACAGGGCTCCTACGAGCAGTACTTC.

In regard to this clone: Other DNA sequences in this specimen translate into the identical CDR3. The chain is built from TRBV9 and TRBJ2-5; 15 nucleotides match TRBD2. Germline assignment: CDR1 SGDLS and CDR2 YYNGEE. The CDR3 has 15 amino acids. Germline trimming cut 4 bases from V and 5 bases from J; bases unmatched to any gene: 3. CDR3 bases: TGTGCCAGCAGCTTTGGACTAGCGGGAGGGGAGACCCAGTACTTC. It codes for CASSFGLAGGETQYF.

The chain carries TRBV5-1 and TRBJ2-7, with D possibly TRBD2 on 5 matching bases. CDR1 is SGHRS and CDR2 is YFSETQ in the germline V gene. This CDR3 has 15 residues. The germline V and J ends were trimmed by 0 bases and 6 bases, with 16 bases remaining between them. CDR3 residues: CASSLDPGLEGEQYF. CDR3 coding DNA: TGCGCCAGCAGCTTGGATCCAGGCTTAGAGGGCGAGCAGTACTTC.

The chain employs TRBV7-8 and TRBJ2-1, with TRBD1 identical over 8 bases. The V and J ends lost 4 bases and 9 bases, in that order; junction bases with no gene match: 5. There are 13 residues in the CDR3. CDR1 is SGHVS and CDR2 is FQNEAQ in the germline V gene. The CDR3 sequence: CASSSRQGLEQFF. DNA for the CDR3: TGTGCCAGCAGCTCCCGACAGGGGCTTGAGCAGTTCTTC.

The rearrangement uses TRBV5-6 and TRBJ2-7; 7 bases map to TRBD1. The length of the CDR3 is 13 residues. After removal of 4 bases from V and 7 bases from J, the junction contained 8 bases not matched to a gene. Germline CDR1 is SGHDT and CDR2 is YYEEEE. The CDR3: CASSGDRTEEQYF. CDR3 DNA: TGTGCCAGCAGCGGGGACAGAACAGAGGAGCAGTACTTC.